This TCR beta chain was recorded in a study of blood T cell repertoires in COVID-19. As for the study in general: Researchers got acute and convalescent COVID-19 samples from the United States, Italy and Spain. PBMCs, B-cell-depleted T cells, or T cells provided the cDNA or gDNA that made up the material.

Authors' analysis steps: Estimation of nucleated cell counts relied on the amplification of reference gene primers. Sequenced by immunoSEQ multiplex PCR; TCRdb stores in-frame clones only, minus some. V and J calls and clone size are those listed in that table; D and trimming were worked out from the DNA. This repertoire shows about 670,000 clones, 85% to 90% found once; its top ten account for 0.2% to 0.3%. V was trimmed by 7 bases and J by 6 bases, leaving 18 bases between them. Germline CDR1 is SQVTM and CDR2 is ANQGSEA. The CDR3 sequence is 13 residues long. The V gene is TRBV29-1, the J gene TRBJ1-2, with a weak D call TRBD1 (5 bases). Source material: peripheral blood. The clonotype was recovered from a woman between 18 and 29 years old with acute or convalescent COVID-19. CDR3 in amino acids: CSAPGGGDDGYTF. For the CDR3, the DNA is TGCAGCGCTCCCGGGGGGGGAGATGATGGCTACACCTTC. Complete variable domain (other parts from reference TRBV29-1 and TRBJ1-2): SAVISQKPSRDICQRGTSLTIQCQVDSQVTMMFWYRQQPGQSLTLIATANQGSEATYESGFVIDKFPISRPNLTFSTLTVSNMSPEDSSIYLCSAPGGGDDGYTFGSGTRLTVV.